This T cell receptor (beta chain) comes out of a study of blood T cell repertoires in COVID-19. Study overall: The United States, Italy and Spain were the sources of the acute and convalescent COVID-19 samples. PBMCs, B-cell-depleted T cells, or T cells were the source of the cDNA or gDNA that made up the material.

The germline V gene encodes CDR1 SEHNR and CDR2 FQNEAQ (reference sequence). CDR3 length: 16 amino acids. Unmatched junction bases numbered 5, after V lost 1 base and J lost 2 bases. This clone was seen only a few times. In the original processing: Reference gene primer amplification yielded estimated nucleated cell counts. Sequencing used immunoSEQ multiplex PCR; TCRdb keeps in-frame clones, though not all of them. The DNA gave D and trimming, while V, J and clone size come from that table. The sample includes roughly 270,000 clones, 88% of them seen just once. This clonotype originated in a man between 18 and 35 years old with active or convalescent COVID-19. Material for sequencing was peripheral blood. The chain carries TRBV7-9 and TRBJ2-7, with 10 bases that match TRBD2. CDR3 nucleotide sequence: TGTGCCAGCAGCTTAGATGGGACTAGCGACCCCTACGAGCAGTACTTC. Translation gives CASSLDGTSDPYEQYF. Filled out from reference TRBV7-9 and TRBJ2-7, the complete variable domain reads DTGVSQNPRHKITKRGQNVTFRCDPISEHNRLYWYRQTLGQGPEFLTYFQNEAQLEKSRLLSDRFSAERPKGSFSTLEIQRTEQGDSAMYLCASSLDGTSDPYEQYFGPGTRLTVT.